The 27 T cell receptor beta chains in this list originate from one sample, sequenced in a study of cytomegalovirus exposure and HLA in healthy donors. With 60 Vbeta and 13 Jbeta primers, the PCR was carried out. Profiled with immunoSEQ multiplex PCR; TCRdb holds only in-frame clones, not every one. In the table there are 100,000 to 150,000 clones, about 9.2% of which are singletons. The sample taken for sequencing was PBMCs. Receptor source: a woman in her forties in good health and CMV-seropositive.

This clone was seen more than once but under ten times. The chain is built from TRBV6-1 and TRBJ2-2; D is possibly TRBD2 (5 bases). This CDR3 is built from 14 residues. V gave up 11 bases and J gave up 3 bases, with 16 bases separating them. Germline V lookup: CDR1 MNHNS, CDR2 SASEGT. CDR3 DNA sequence: TGTGCCGTTGGAAGGAGGCAGGACACCGGGGAGCTGTTTTTT. It specifies CAVGRRQDTGELFF.

The rearrangement uses TRBV4-3 and TRBJ2-2, with D uncertain. With 0 bases removed from V and 3 bases from J, the gap between germline ends came to 8 bases. The germline V gene has CDR1 LGHNA and CDR2 YSLEER. The CDR3 is made up of 15 amino acids. CDR3 DNA: TGCGCCAGCAGCCAAGATCACGTAGACACCGGGGAGCTGTTTTTT. Its protein is CASSQDHVDTGELFF.

The genes are TRBV4-1 and TRBJ2-3, with 8 positions matching TRBD1. Per germline, CDR1 MGHRA and CDR2 YSYEKL. The J segment lost 4 bases and the V segment lost 6 bases, leaving 6 bases of the junction unmatched. The CDR3 loop spans 14 amino acids. In nucleotides, the CDR3 is TGCGCCAGCAGACTACAGGGGGATGCAGATACGCAGTATTTT. It translates to CASRLQGDADTQYF.

This clone was counted only a few times. The chain joins TRBV5-4 to TRBJ2-1; TRBD2 agrees at 7 bases. This CDR3 is 15 amino acids long. V shed 4 bases and J 2 bases; nucleotides not matched to a gene: 6. Germline loops: CDR1 SGHNT, CDR2 YYREEE (reference sequence). The CDR3 region is CASSPSGLTYNEQFF. The CDR3 DNA reads as TGTGCCAGCAGCCCCTCGGGACTAACCTACAATGAGCAGTTCTTC.

There are a few counts of this clone. Other DNA sequences of this sample code for an identical CDR3. The V and J genes are TRBV9 and TRBJ1-1; 8 bases agree with TRBD1. The J segment lost 2 bases and the V segment lost 2 bases, leaving 8 bases of the junction unmatched. Germline-derived CDR1 and CDR2 are SGDLS and YYNGEE. The CDR3 consists of 16 residues. CDR3 bases: TGTGCCAGCAGCGTTGGTCACAGGGGGGGAAACACTGAAGCTTTCTTT. Residues: CASSVGHRGGNTEAFF.

As concerns this clone: The sample contains more than one DNA sequence encoding this CDR3. The chain employs TRBV5-1 and TRBJ2-5; TRBD2 might be the D (5 bases). V lost 2 bases, J lost 1 base, and 9 bases lay in between. The germline V gene encodes CDR1 SGHRS and CDR2 YFSETQ. The CDR3 totals 14 residues. The CDR3: CASSFDRGQETQYF. The CDR3 nucleotides are TGCGCCAGCAGCTTTGATCGGGGCCAAGAGACCCAGTACTTC.

This clone was recorded a few times. The V call is TRBV19, the J call TRBJ1-1; D gene uncertain. The V end was cut by 3 bases, the J end by 0 bases, with 8 bases between. The CDR3 runs to 14 residues. The germline CDR1 and CDR2 sequences are LNHDA and SQIVND (reference sequence). The CDR3 spells CASSIRAMNTEAFF. For the CDR3, the DNA is TGTGCCAGTAGTATTAGAGCGATGAACACTGAAGCTTTCTTT.

This clone was seen a handful of times. The chain has TRBV7-9 and TRBJ1-2; possibly TRBD1 for D (5 bases). From germline, CDR1 is SEHNR and CDR2 FQNEAQ (reference sequence). The CDR3 has 14 residues. V was clipped by 5 bases and J by 0 bases, with 10 bases between them. CDR3 in DNA: TGTGCCAGCAGCGAACGGACATCTAACTATGGCTACACCTTC. Translation gives CASSERTSNYGYTF.

This clone has ten or more counts. The chain links TRBV2 to TRBJ1-2; 7 bases line up with TRBD1. CDR3 length equals 14 residues. Germline V CDR1 and CDR2: SNHLY, FYNNEI. Losses at the gene ends were 2 bases for V and 4 bases for J; bases not matched to a gene: 4. CDR3 loop: CASSEQGVSYGYTF. The CDR3 region has the DNA TGTGCCAGCAGTGAACAGGGGGTGAGCTATGGCTACACCTTC.

The chain links TRBV2 to TRBJ1-2; D possibly corresponds to TRBD1 (5 bases). Germline V CDR1 and CDR2: SNHLY, FYNNEI. V lost 11 bases to trimming and J lost 4 bases, with 17 bases between them. CDR3 length: 13 amino acids. CDR3 residues: CARHGGDGYGYTF. The CDR3 region has the DNA TGTGCCCGACATGGGGGGGACGGCTATGGCTACACCTTC.

This clone was observed a handful of times. Other DNA variants within this sample encode the same CDR3. V gene TRBV7-2 combines with J gene TRBJ1-1; no definite D call. CDR3 length: 14 amino acids. V lost 2 bases, J lost 1 base, and 8 bases lay in between. Germline V gives CDR1 SGHTA, CDR2 FQGNSA. The CDR3 is CASSLIAGNTEAFF. CDR3 coding DNA: TGTGCCAGCAGCTTAATAGCCGGGAACACTGAAGCTTTCTTT.

The chain is built from TRBV27 and TRBJ1-2; TRBD1 agrees at 10 bases. This CDR3 contains 14 residues. Germline V gene sequence: CDR1 MNHEY, CDR2 SMNVEV (reference sequence). Trimming cost V 4 bases and J 8 bases; bases outside gene matches: 7. CDR3 loop: CASSSTPTGGGYTF. CDR3 coding DNA: TGTGCCAGCAGTTCAACTCCGACAGGGGGCGGCTACACCTTC.

This clone showed up just a few times. The chain uses TRBV11-3 and TRBJ2-7; 10 bases match TRBD1. The CDR3 covers 14 residues. Trimming at V came to 5 bases and at J to 3 bases, leaving 4 bases not matched to a gene. Germline CDR1 and CDR2: SGHNT and YENEEA. CDR3 in amino acids: CASSPGTGDYEQYF. The CDR3 nucleotides read TGTGCCAGCAGCCCCGGGACAGGGGACTACGAGCAGTACTTC.

This clone was detected only a few times. Written as DNA, the CDR3 is TGTGCCAGCCTGAGACACGGATCCGGCGAGCAGTACTTC. Translating it yields CASLRHGSGEQYF. V and J are TRBV6-1 and TRBJ2-7; D uncertain. The CDR3 has 13 residues. V lost 8 bases and J 6 bases, leaving 17 bases between the germline ends. The V gene's germline CDR1 is MNHNS and CDR2 SASEGT.

This chain uses TRBV2 with TRBJ1-4; D perhaps matches TRBD1 (5 bases). Between the trimmed V and J ends, which lost 3 bases and 8 bases, there was a span of 16 bases. The CDR3 is made up of 15 amino acids. Germline CDR1 reads SNHLY; CDR2 reads FYNNEI. Here the CDR3 reads CASSDVGGVEEKLFF. The CDR3, as DNA: TGTGCCAGCAGTGACGTGGGGGGGGTGGAGGAAAAACTGTTTTTT.

V and J are TRBV2 and TRBJ2-7; 9 nucleotides agree with TRBD1. V lost 6 bases, J lost 5 bases, and 5 bases stayed unmatched. This CDR3 comprises 13 residues. In germline, CDR1 is SNHLY, CDR2 FYNNEI. The CDR3 loop is CASSGQGFDEQYF. The CDR3 DNA reads TGTGCCAGCAGCGGACAGGGGTTCGACGAGCAGTACTTC.

The gene calls are TRBV5-6 and TRBJ2-7, with D possibly matching TRBD2 (5 bases). Trimming removed 4 bases from V and 5 bases from J, with 10 bases in between. CDR1 is SGHDT and CDR2 is YYEEEE in the germline V gene. This CDR3 has 12 residues. CDR3 region: CASSLEGDEQYF. CDR3 DNA sequence: TGTGCCAGCAGCCTCGAGGGCGACGAGCAGTACTTC. Full variable domain (missing parts from reference TRBV5-6 and TRBJ2-7): DAGVTQSPTHLIKTRGQQVTLRCSPKSGHDTVSWYQQALGQGPQFIFQYYEEEERQRGNFPDRFSGHQFPNYSSELNVNALLLGDSALYLCASSLEGDEQYFGPGTRLTVT.

On this clone itself: The junction and the germline gene differ at one end; a read error may be behind it. The chain has TRBV11-2 and TRBJ2-5; TRBD1 matches at 8 bases. CDR3 length equals 16 residues. CDR1 SGHAT and CDR2 FQNNGV come from the germline V gene. The CDR3 DNA follows: TGTGACAGCAGCCCGACAGGGGCCTTTAGGCACGAGACCCAGTACTTC. This gives the protein CDSSPTGAFRHETQYF. Supplemented by reference TRBV11-2 and TRBJ2-5, the full variable domain reads EAGVAQSPRYKIIEKRQSVAFWCNPISGHATLYWYQQILGQGPKLLIQFQNNGVVDDSQLPKDRFSAERLKGVDSTLKIQPAKLEDSAVYLCDSSPTGAFRHETQYFGPGTRLLVL.

The genes are TRBV11-2 and TRBJ2-2; the match to TRBD2 covers 7 bases. Germline V gives CDR1 SGHAT, CDR2 FQNNGV. Trimming at V came to 5 bases and at J to 4 bases, leaving 7 bases not matched to a gene. The CDR3 totals 15 residues. The CDR3 sequence: CASSPIRGVTGELFF. CDR3 DNA: TGTGCCAGCAGCCCCATCCGGGGGGTCACCGGGGAGCTGTTTTTT.

This clone was seen only a few times. The chain has TRBV5-4 and TRBJ2-1; tentatively, D is TRBD1 (5 bases). Germline V gene lookup returns CDR1 SGHNT and CDR2 YYREEE (reference sequence). The CDR3 is made up of 13 amino acids. V lost 4 bases, J lost 6 bases, and 11 bases lay in between. CDR3 coding DNA: TGTGCCAGCAGCGCAGGGATTACCAATGAGCAGTTCTTC. Translated: CASSAGITNEQFF.

The chain combines TRBV5-1 with TRBJ2-1, with TRBD2 as a possible D gene (6 bases). The CDR3 runs to 17 residues. The V and J ends lost 1 base and 0 bases respectively, with 14 bases between them. In germline, CDR1 is SGHRS, CDR2 YFSETQ. CDR3 in DNA: TGCGCCAGCAGCTTGACTTGGCGGGGCAGCTCCTACAATGAGCAGTTCTTC. Residues: CASSLTWRGSSYNEQFF.

The chain has TRBV7-9 and TRBJ2-2; 8 nucleotides agree with TRBD1. V lost 5 bases, J lost 2 bases, and 4 bases stayed unmatched. This CDR3 contains 15 residues. The germline V gene encodes CDR1 SEHNR and CDR2 FQNEAQ (reference sequence). For the CDR3, the DNA is TGTGCCAGCAGCGAGGACAGGGTTAACACCGGGGAGCTGTTTTTT. Amino acids: CASSEDRVNTGELFF.

The chain recombines TRBV19 with TRBJ2-2; 8 bases are shared with TRBD1. Germline loops: CDR1 LNHDA, CDR2 SQIVND (reference sequence). J gave up 4 bases and V 5 bases, and 6 bases lay outside the gene matches. The CDR3 runs to 15 residues. CDR3 loop: CASSAQQGVTGELFF. CDR3 bases: TGTGCCAGTAGTGCGCAACAGGGGGTCACCGGGGAGCTGTTTTTT.

In the case of this clone: Distinct nucleotide sequences in the sample also encode this CDR3. The chain uses TRBV2 and TRBJ1-4; TRBD1 agrees at 8 bases. Germline V gene lookup returns CDR1 SNHLY and CDR2 FYNNEI. The CDR3 covers 12 residues. The V and J ends lost 6 bases and 8 bases, in that order; junction bases with no gene match: 2. The CDR3 nucleotides are TGTGCCAGCAGACAGGGGGGAGAAAAACTGTTTTTT. This gives the protein CASRQGGEKLFF.

This clone occurred many times. The V and J genes are TRBV9 and TRBJ2-7; 9 bases line up with TRBD1. Germline V gives CDR1 SGDLS, CDR2 YYNGEE. V lost 3 bases and J lost 0; bases outside the gene matches: 4. The CDR3 is 15 amino acids. The CDR3 DNA sequence: TGTGCCAGCAGCGAGGGACAGGGAAGCTCCTACGAGCAGTACTTC. This codes for CASSEGQGSSYEQYF.

This chain connects TRBV7-2 to TRBJ2-3, with no clear D. V lost 0 bases, J lost 2 bases, and 3 bases lay in between. The CDR3 is 13 residues long. The V gene's germline CDR1 is SGHTA and CDR2 FQGNSA. CDR3 protein: CASSLAHTDTQYF. For the CDR3, the DNA is TGTGCCAGCAGCTTAGCTCACACAGATACGCAGTATTTT.

This clone was seen more than once but under ten times. The V and J genes are TRBV6-6 and TRBJ2-7; a weak D match, TRBD1 (6 bases). CDR1 MNHNY and CDR2 SVGAGI come from the germline V gene (reference sequence). The CDR3 is made up of 15 amino acids. V dropped 5 bases and J dropped 3 bases, with 17 bases sitting between them. The CDR3 protein is CASSTRQVMIYEQYF. CDR3 DNA: TGTGCCAGCAGTACTAGACAGGTTATGATCTACGAGCAGTACTTC.